This T cell receptor beta chain was obtained from a study of CD8+ T cells in alopecia areata. Overall study: A 6-month period off drug followed tofacitinib, which lasted 6 to 18 months.

RNA was isolated and reverse transcribed to cDNA, the sequencing template. Libraries were prepared by immunoSEQ multiplex PCR; TCRdb keeps only in-frame clonotypes and omits some of them. The sample includes some 120,000 clones, 50% to 60% seen only once; the top ten take roughly 4.8%. As concerns this clone: The same CDR3 is also encoded by other DNA sequences in this sample.

In germline, CDR1 is SGHRS, CDR2 YFSETQ. Trimming took off 0 bases at V and 2 bases at J, with 6 bases between the two ends. The CDR3 runs 14 residues. The rearrangement links TRBV5-1 to TRBJ1-5; maybe TRBD1 (6 bases). The sequencing here drew on CD4+ T cells sorted from blood, taken at week 0. The TCR originated in a human donor with alopecia areata. CDR3: CASSLDRGNQPQHF. As DNA, the CDR3 is TGCGCCAGCAGCTTGGACAGGGGCAATCAGCCCCAGCATTTT.